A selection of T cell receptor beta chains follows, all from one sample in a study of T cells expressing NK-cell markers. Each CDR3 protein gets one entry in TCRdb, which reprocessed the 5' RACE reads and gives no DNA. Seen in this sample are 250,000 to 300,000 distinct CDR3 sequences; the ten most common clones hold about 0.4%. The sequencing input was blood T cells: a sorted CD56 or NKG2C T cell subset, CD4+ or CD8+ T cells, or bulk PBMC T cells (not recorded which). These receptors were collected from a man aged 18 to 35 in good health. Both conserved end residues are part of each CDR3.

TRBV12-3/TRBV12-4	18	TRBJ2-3	CASSRTTFRDPSTDTQYF
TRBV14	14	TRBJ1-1	CASSHLAGLQEAFF
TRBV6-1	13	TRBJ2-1	CASKEQGSNEQFF
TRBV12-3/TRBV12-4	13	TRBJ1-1	CASSLGLNTEAFF
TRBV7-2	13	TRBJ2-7	CASSLTRADEQYF
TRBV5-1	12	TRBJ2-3	CASGLETDTQYF
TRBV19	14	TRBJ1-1	CASSIPNMNTEAFF
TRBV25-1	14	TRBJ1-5	CASSAHVVGQPQHF
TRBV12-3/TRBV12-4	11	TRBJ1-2	CASSYSGGYTF
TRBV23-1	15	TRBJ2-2	CASSQEGTNTGELFF
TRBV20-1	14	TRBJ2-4	CSVYSASGKNIQYF
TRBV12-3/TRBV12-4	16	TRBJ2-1	CASSFRTSDTYNEQFF
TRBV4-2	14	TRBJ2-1	CASSQEAFRGTPVF
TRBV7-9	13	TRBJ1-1	CASSPRDGREAFF
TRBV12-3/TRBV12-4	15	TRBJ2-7	CASQGSWELGYEQYF
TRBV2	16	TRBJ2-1	CASSERAGGTYNEQFF
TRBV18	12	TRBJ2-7	CASSPKHGEQYF
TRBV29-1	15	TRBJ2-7	CSVRNLAGRSYEQYF
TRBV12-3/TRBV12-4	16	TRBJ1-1	CASSGITGGPNTEAFF
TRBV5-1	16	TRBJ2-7	CASSLEGRGTSYEQYF
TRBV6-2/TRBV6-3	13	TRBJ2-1	CASSYGSSSYQFF
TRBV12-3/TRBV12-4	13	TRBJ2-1	CATARGLHNEQFF
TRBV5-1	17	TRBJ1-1	CASRDPSIRDGSTEAFF
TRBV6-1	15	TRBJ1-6	CASSRRQANFSPLHF
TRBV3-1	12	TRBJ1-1	CATRQGRTEAFF
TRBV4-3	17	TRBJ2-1	CASSQDLAGGNYNEQFF
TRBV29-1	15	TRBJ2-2	CSVGGLAGGAGELFF
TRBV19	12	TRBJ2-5	CASSVPRETQYF
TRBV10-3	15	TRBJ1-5	CAISVSTGPRGPQHF
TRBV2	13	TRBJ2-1	CASSAAGLASQFF
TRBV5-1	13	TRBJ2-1	CASRGGMGDEQFF
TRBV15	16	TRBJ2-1	CATSSFGGTDYNEQFF
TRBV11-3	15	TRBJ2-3	CASSLRSSGTDTQYF
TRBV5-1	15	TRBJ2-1	CASSQAGDFGNEQFF
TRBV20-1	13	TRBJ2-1	CSGIAALRNEQFF
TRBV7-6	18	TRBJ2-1	CASSLAKGQGLFANEQFF
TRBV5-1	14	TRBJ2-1	CASSLSGTSNEQFF
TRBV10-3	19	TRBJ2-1	CAISLGLAGEPVSAYEQFF
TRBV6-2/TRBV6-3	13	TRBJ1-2	CASSNVRNYGYTF
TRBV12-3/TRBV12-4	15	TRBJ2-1	CASSLGLGAYNEQFF
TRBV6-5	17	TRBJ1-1	CASSYFAGFGANAEAFF
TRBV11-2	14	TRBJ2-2	CASSPGLRTGELFF
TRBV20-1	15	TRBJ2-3	CSARDPSRSTDTQYF
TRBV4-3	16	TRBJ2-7	CASSQDLGTGTYEQYF
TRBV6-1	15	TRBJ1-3	CASSEYRSPGNTIYF
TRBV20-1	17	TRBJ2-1	CSASSGGTSGSSNEQFF
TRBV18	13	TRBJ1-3	CASSSGQGNTIYF
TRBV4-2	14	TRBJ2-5	CASSQSEARETQYF
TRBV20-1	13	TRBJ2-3	CSASKRDTDTQYF
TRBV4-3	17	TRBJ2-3	CASSQDRGGGLTDTQYF
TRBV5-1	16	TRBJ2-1	CASSAPLLAGQDEQFF
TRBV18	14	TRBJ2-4	CASSPRGTKNIQYF
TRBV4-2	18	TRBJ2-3	CASSQDLGSGRVRGTQYF
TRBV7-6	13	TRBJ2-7	CASSPGPAGEQYF
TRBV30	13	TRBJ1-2	CAWSAPRRDGYTF
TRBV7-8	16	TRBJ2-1	CASSFTPHRSYNEQFF
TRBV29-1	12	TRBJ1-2	CSVISLRYGYTF
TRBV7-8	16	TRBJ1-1	CASSPGLRFMNTEAFF
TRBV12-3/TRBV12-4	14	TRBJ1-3	CASSDSGSGNTIYF
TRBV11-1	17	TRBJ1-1	CASSARGRPGPNTEAFF